This T cell receptor (beta chain) stems from a study of T cells in Graves' hyperthyroidism and ophthalmopathy (dated by TCRdb to the late 2010s). Looking at the study overall: Peripheral blood samples were taken at the time of initial diagnosis, prior to any treatment. TCR V-J signatures able to tell the groups apart were searched for in a discovery cohort of some 97 patients, of whom roughly 42 had Graves' ophthalmopathy and around 57 had stable Graves' hyperthyroidism. Prospective prediction of ophthalmopathy was tested in an independent validation cohort consisting of roughly 19 hyperthyroidism patients and more than 15 patients who later progressed to ophthalmopathy. For training and testing, the 100 or so patients in the discovery cohort were randomly divided in a 7:3 ratio. The study also compared thyroid tissue and blood T-cell repertoires from about six Graves' hyperthyroidism patients. Once sampling was done, hyperthyroidism patients were given methimazole at a starting dose of 30 mg daily, whereas ophthalmopathy patients were given high-dose intravenous methylprednisolone. TCR Vbeta CDR3 sequencing of 140 or so peripheral blood samples (over 40 ophthalmopathy, around 80 hyperthyroidism and some 17 progressor patients) is reported in the paper.

Amplification of TCR beta CDR3 regions was carried out from RNA transcripts. The TCR CDR3 was subjected to a first round of RT-PCR using the HTBI primer set and the Qiagen OneStep RT-PCR kit. A second multiplex PCR round built the libraries, followed by size selection and purification. Libraries were sequenced paired-end with 100 bp reads on an Illumina HiSeq2000. The authors' analysis ran thus. SOAPnuke was used to process the raw data, with reads discarded if the reads contained adapters or uncalled bases, had a mean Phred below 15, or lacked an exact constant-primer or identifier match. COPE v1.2.5 was used to merge high-quality paired reads, and clonotypes were defined as unique nucleotide sequences. MiTCR v1.1 was used to align the clonotypes against IMGT TRBV, TRBD and TRBJ reference segments. The analysis was restricted to V-J combinations with a frequency above 0.0001, which together covered 99% to 99.2% of the repertoires. The TCS score was defined as the ratio of F50 (clonal expansion) to E x V (chaos), calculated using BLOSUM62-based TCRdist between CDR3 peptides within each V-J. Welch's t-statistics and random forest reduced around 510 V-J features to roughly 13, which were used in a naive Bayes classifier (R e1071). The raw public data were reprocessed by TCRdb itself: fastp quality trimming at Q25, MiXCR clonotype calling, in-frame beta chains only. Entries that share a CDR3 protein sequence are merged under the most common genes and DNA. In this record, the V and J calls reflect TCRdb's handling and not the investigators' own analysis. This sample comprises 490,000 or so distinct CDR3 sequences, 22% of them detected only once. About 49% of the sample lies in the top ten.

This clonotype turned up a few times. Its antigen is currently not known. No base quality information exists; no much larger clone differs at one position. Ophthalmopathy patients had moderately to severely active disease, with a Clinical Activity Score of 3 or more, a NOSPECS grade of 4 or more, and a disease duration of less than 3 months. Patients with uncontrolled infections, other autoimmune diseases, pregnancy or lactation were excluded. Clinical symptoms, serum thyroxine and TRAb, thyroid ultrasound, and orbital computed tomography formed the basis for the diagnoses. PBMCs were separated from 7.5 to 10 ml of fresh peripheral blood using Ficoll-Paque density gradient centrifugation. Total RNA was extracted with Trizol reagent, and quality was checked on an Agilent 2100 Bioanalyzer. V and J lose 1 base and 4 bases, and a span of 4 bases separates them. According to the germline V gene (reference sequence), CDR1 reads LGHDT and CDR2 reads YNNKEL. Inclusive of the bounding cysteine and phenylalanine, the CDR3 is 13 residues long. Of the read, only the CDR3 DNA is kept; its 39 bases are in frame from base 1.

Beyond this particular receptor, the publication reports: A model built on a 13 V-J signature distinguished ophthalmopathy from stable hyperthyroidism, reaching 85% to 90% sensitivity and under 84% specificity in cross-validation and 80%/75% in testing. In validation, the model predicted progression to ophthalmopathy a median of around 6.5 months before onset, with around 70% sensitivity and about 72% specificity. Most expanded thyroid clonotypes (frequency above 0.001) were also found in blood, which suggests that blood repertoires may mirror thyroid immune responses. No statistical method was used to fix the sample size in advance, and group allocation was not hidden from the investigators.

The rearrangement joined TRBV3-1 to TRBJ2-2; no D gene can be assigned with confidence. The TCR comes from a woman aged 65 to 85 with Graves' ophthalmopathy. Material: blood. The CDR3 region has the sequence CASSQVSTGELFF. The DNA sequence reads TGTGCCAGCAGCCAAGTTAGCACCGGGGAGCTGTTTTTT.